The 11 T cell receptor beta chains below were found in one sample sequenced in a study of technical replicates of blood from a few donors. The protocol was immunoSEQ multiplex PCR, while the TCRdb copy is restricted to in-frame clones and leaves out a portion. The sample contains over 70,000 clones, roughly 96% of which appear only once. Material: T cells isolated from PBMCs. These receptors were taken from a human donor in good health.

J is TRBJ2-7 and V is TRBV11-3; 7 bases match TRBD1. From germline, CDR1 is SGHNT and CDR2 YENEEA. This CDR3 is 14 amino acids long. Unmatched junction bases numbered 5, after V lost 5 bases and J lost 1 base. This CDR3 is CASSTGQASYEQYF. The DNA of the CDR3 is TGTGCCAGCAGCACCGGACAGGCGTCCTACGAGCAGTACTTC.

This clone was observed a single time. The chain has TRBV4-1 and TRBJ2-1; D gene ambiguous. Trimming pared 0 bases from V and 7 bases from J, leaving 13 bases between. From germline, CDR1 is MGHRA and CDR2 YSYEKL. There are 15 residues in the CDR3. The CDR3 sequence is CASSQDHGPENEQFF. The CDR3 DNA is TGCGCCAGCAGCCAAGATCATGGGCCGGAAAATGAGCAGTTCTTC.

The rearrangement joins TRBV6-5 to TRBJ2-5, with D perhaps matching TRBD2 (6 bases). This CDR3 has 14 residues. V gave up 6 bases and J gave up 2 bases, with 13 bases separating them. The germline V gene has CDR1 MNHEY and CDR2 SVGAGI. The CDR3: CASSRGARQETQYF. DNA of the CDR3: TGTGCCAGCAGCCGCGGGGCGAGACAAGAGACCCAGTACTTC.

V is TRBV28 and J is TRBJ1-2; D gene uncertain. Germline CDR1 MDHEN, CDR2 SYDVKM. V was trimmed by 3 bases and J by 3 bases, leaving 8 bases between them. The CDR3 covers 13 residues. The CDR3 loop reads CASSFLGYYGYTF. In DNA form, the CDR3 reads TGTGCCAGCAGTTTCCTCGGGTACTATGGCTACACCTTC.

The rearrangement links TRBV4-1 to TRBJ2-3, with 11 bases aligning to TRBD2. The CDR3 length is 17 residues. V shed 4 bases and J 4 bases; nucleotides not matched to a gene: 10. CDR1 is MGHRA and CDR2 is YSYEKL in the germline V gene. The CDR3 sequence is CASSPLTSGKGSDTQYF. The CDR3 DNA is TGCGCCAGCAGCCCCCTGACTAGCGGGAAAGGGTCAGATACGCAGTATTTT.

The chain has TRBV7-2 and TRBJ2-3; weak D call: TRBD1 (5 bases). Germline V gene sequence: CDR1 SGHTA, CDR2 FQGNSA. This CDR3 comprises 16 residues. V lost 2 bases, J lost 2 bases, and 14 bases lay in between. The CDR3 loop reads CASSLRTKIITDTQYF. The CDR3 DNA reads TGTGCCAGCAGCTTAAGGACAAAAATTATCACAGATACGCAGTATTTT.

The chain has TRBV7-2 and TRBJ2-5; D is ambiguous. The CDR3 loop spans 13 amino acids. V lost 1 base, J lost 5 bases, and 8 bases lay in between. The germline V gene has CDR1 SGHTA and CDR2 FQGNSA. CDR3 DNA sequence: TGTGCCAGCAGCTTAGGGCAGAGGGAGACCCAGTACTTC. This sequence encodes CASSLGQRETQYF.

The CDR3 sequence: CASSPYYGGGGETQYF. The CDR3 DNA sequence: TGTGCCAGCAGCCCGTACTACGGGGGGGGCGGTGAGACCCAGTACTTC. The chain employs TRBV7-9 and TRBJ2-5, with 8 bases lining up with TRBD2. Germline CDR1 and CDR2: SEHNR and FQNEAQ (reference sequence). With V trimmed by 5 bases and J by 5 bases, 13 bases remained unmatched. The CDR3 runs 16 residues.

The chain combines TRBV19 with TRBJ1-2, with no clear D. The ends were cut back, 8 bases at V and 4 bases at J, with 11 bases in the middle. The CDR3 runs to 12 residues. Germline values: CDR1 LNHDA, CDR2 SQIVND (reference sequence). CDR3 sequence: CASARISYGYTF. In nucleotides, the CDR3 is TGTGCCAGTGCCAGGATTTCCTATGGCTACACCTTC.

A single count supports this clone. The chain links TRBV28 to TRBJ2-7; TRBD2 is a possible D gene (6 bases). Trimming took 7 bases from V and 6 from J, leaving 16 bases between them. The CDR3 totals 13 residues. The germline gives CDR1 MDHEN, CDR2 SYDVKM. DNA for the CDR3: TGTGCCAGCAAGGGCGGGATTTGGGTCGAGCAGTACTTC. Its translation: CASKGGIWVEQYF.

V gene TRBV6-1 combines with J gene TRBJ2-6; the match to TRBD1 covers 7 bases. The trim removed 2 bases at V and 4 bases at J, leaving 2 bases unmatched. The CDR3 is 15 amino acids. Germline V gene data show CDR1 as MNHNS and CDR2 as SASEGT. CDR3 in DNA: TGTGCCAGCAGTGAAACAGGGGACGGGGCCAACGTCCTGACTTTC. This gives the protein CASSETGDGANVLTF.